One sample yielded the 23 T cell receptor beta chains listed below, sequenced in a study of blood T cell repertoires in COVID-19. TCRdb's table, derived via immunoSEQ multiplex PCR, lists solely in-frame clones and lacks some. The profile shows some 230,000 clones, roughly 84% of them singletons. Sequencing used peripheral blood. The receptors come from a woman aged 55 to 70 who had recovered from COVID-19.

CDR3 nucleotides: TGTGCCAGCAGCCAGTTACCCCCTGTCGGGGGGGCCGCCGGGGAGCTGTTTTTT. This gives the protein CASSQLPPVGGAAGELFF. J is TRBJ2-2 and V is TRBV4-2, with TRBD2 matching over 8 bases. V was clipped by 3 bases and J by 6 bases; unmatched bases: 15. CDR1 is LGHNA and CDR2 is YNFKEQ in the germline V gene. This CDR3 is built from 18 residues.

The chain employs TRBV5-5 and TRBJ2-7; 9 bases map to TRBD2. The CDR3 spans 15 residues. Germline V gene data show CDR1 as SGHKS and CDR2 as YYEKEE (reference sequence). V dropped 4 bases and J dropped 6; count of bases not matched to a gene: 11. The CDR3 DNA is TGTGCCAGCAGCGATCCGGGACTAGCTCTGGGCGAGCAGTACTTC. Translated: CASSDPGLALGEQYF.

This clone was counted a few times. The chain links TRBV5-3 to TRBJ1-5; the match to TRBD1 covers 7 bases. TRBV5-3 is marked as an open reading frame, function uncertain. V was pared by 4 bases and J by 0 bases, with 10 bases of the junction left unmatched. The CDR3 is 17 residues long. This chain's CDR3 is CARSGTGTEFSNQPQHF. Here the CDR3 DNA reads TGTGCCAGAAGCGGCACCGGGACAGAATTTAGCAATCAGCCCCAGCATTTT.

This clone was recorded only once. The chain combines TRBV10-2 with TRBJ2-5; 14 nucleotides agree with TRBD2. This CDR3 spans 14 amino acids. Germline trimming cut 9 bases from V and 3 bases from J; bases unmatched to any gene: 3. Germline CDR1 WSHSY, CDR2 SAAADI. The CDR3 here is CASGLAGGKETQYF. The CDR3 DNA follows: TGCGCCAGTGGACTAGCGGGGGGTAAAGAGACCCAGTACTTC.

This clone has more than one count but fewer than ten. The chain has TRBV5-5 and TRBJ2-3; D possibly corresponds to TRBD1 (6 bases). Trimming stripped 0 bases from V and 3 bases from J, with 8 bases between. The CDR3 spans 14 residues. Germline V CDR1 and CDR2: SGHKS, YYEKEE (reference sequence). DNA of the CDR3: TGTGCCAGCAGCTTGGCCGGACAGACAGATACGCAGTATTTT. The encoded protein is CASSLAGQTDTQYF.

The chain has TRBV4-1 and TRBJ1-3; TRBD1 is a possible D gene (6 bases). CDR3 size: 16 residues. V gave up 1 base and J gave up 2 bases, with 12 bases separating them. From germline, CDR1 is MGHRA and CDR2 YSYEKL. The CDR3 loop reads CASSQGPGATGNTIYF. The CDR3 DNA is TGCGCCAGCAGCCAAGGGCCAGGGGCTACTGGAAACACCATATATTTT.

The genes are TRBV5-4 and TRBJ2-3, with 9 bases aligning to TRBD1. With V trimmed by 6 bases and J by 2 bases, 10 bases remained unmatched. Germline assignment: CDR1 SGHNT and CDR2 YYREEE (reference sequence). The CDR3 sequence is 16 residues long. The CDR3 nucleotides read TGTGCCAGCACCCCCTCGACAGGGGGATACACAGATACGCAGTATTTT. Translating gives CASTPSTGGYTDTQYF.

This clone showed up just once. This chain uses TRBV6-5 with TRBJ2-3; the D is unclear. Germline CDR1 and CDR2: MNHEY and SVGAGI. This CDR3 is 14 amino acids long. Trimming pared 6 bases from V and 0 bases from J, leaving 10 bases between. CDR3: CASRQRDSTDTQYF. The CDR3 bases are TGTGCCAGCAGGCAAAGAGATAGCACAGATACGCAGTATTTT.

Details on this clone: The germline gene is not matched at one end of the junction; a read error may be the cause. The rearrangement uses TRBV7-9 and TRBJ1-4; D ambiguous. This CDR3 has 16 residues. Germline values: CDR1 SEHNR, CDR2 FQNEAQ (reference sequence). The CDR3 bases are TGTGCCAGCTGCTTCGCTCGGGATGCAACTAATGAAAAACTGTTTTTT. This sequence encodes CASCFARDATNEKLFF.

J is TRBJ2-3 and V is TRBV19; 11 nucleotides align to TRBD2. CDR1 is LNHDA, CDR2 SQIVND, per germline (reference sequence). This CDR3 has 16 residues. The ends lost 4 bases at V and 3 bases at J; junction bases unmatched: 6. The CDR3 sequence: CASSTLAGGVTDTQYF. CDR3 bases: TGTGCCAGTAGTACCCTAGCGGGGGGTGTTACAGATACGCAGTATTTT.

The chain has TRBV5-1 and TRBJ2-3; D might be TRBD1 (6 bases). Germline CDR1 reads SGHRS; CDR2 reads YFSETQ. V was cut by 0 bases and J by 0 bases, with 14 bases left in between. CDR3 length equals 17 residues. CDR3 nucleotides: TGCGCCAGCAGCTTGGCAGGGGACGCACCTAGCACAGATACGCAGTATTTT. It yields the protein CASSLAGDAPSTDTQYF.

The genes are TRBV18 and TRBJ2-1, with D possibly being TRBD2 (6 bases). There are 13 residues in the CDR3. The germline V gene encodes CDR1 KGHSH and CDR2 LQKENI. V gave up 8 bases and J gave up 10 bases, with 18 bases separating them. The chain's CDR3 is CASRGESSVEQFF. CDR3 bases: TGTGCCAGCCGCGGGGAGTCCTCCGTGGAGCAGTTCTTC.

The rearrangement links TRBV19 to TRBJ2-1, with D possibly matching TRBD1 (5 bases). The V gene lost 1 base and the J gene lost 7 bases, with 14 bases spanning the gap. The CDR3 has 15 amino acids. Germline CDR1 LNHDA, CDR2 SQIVND (reference sequence). CDR3 DNA: TGTGCCAGTAGTATAGTTGGACACCCCTGGAATGAGCAGTTCTTC. This sequence encodes CASSIVGHPWNEQFF. The full variable domain, in which reference TRBV19 and TRBJ2-1 provide the parts outside the CDR3, is DGGITQSPKYLFRKEGQNVTLSCEQNLNHDAMYWYRQDPGQGLRLIYYSQIVNDFQKGDIAEGYSVSREKKESFPLTVTSAQKNPTAFYLCASSIVGHPWNEQFFGPGTRLTVL.

The chain joins TRBV5-6 to TRBJ1-5, with 9 bases identical to TRBD1. In germline, CDR1 is SGHDT, CDR2 YYEEEE. The CDR3 spans 15 residues. Trimming took 2 bases from V and 4 from J; bases not matched to a gene: 4. CDR3 sequence (DNA): TGTGCCAGCAGCTTAACAGGGGGCTATAATCAGCCCCAGCATTTT. This sequence encodes CASSLTGGYNQPQHF.

This clone turned up a few times. J is TRBJ1-1 and V is TRBV15; no clear D. CDR1 and CDR2 (germline): LNHNV, YYDKDF (reference sequence). With 1 base removed from V and 0 bases from J, the gap between germline ends came to 3 bases. This CDR3 spans 13 amino acids. The DNA for the CDR3 is TGTGCCACCAGCAGAGGAGTGAACACTGAAGCTTTCTTT. Translated, it gives CATSRGVNTEAFF.

The chain employs TRBV19 and TRBJ1-2; tentatively, D is TRBD1 (6 bases). This CDR3 spans 13 amino acids. V was cut by 7 bases and J by 3 bases, with 12 bases left in between. Germline V gene lookup returns CDR1 LNHDA and CDR2 SQIVND (reference sequence). CDR3 region: CASTTGPHYGYTF. The CDR3 region has the DNA TGTGCCAGTACAACAGGGCCCCACTATGGCTACACCTTC.

The chain combines TRBV11-2 with TRBJ2-7; the D is unclear. With 6 bases removed from V and 0 bases from J, the gap between germline ends came to 9 bases. This CDR3 is 13 amino acids long. Germline loops: CDR1 SGHAT, CDR2 FQNNGV. DNA for the CDR3: TGTGCCAGCAGTGCTCTTAGCTCCTACGAGCAGTACTTC. This encodes CASSALSSYEQYF.

This clone was recorded a few times. The rearrangement links TRBV18 to TRBJ2-5, with D possibly being TRBD1 (5 bases). The germline gives CDR1 KGHSH, CDR2 LQKENI. V gave up 8 bases and J gave up 2 bases, with 12 bases separating them. The CDR3 has 13 amino acids. The DNA of the CDR3 is TGTGCCAGCACGGGCAACAGGCAAGAGACCCAGTACTTC. Encoded protein: CASTGNRQETQYF. The variable domain in full, completed from reference TRBV18 and TRBJ2-5, reads NAGVMQNPRHLVRRRGQEARLRCSPMKGHSHVYWYRQLPEEGLKFMVYLQKENIIDESGMPKERFSAEFPKEGPSILRIQQVVRGDSAAYFCASTGNRQETQYFGPGTRLLVL.

The gene calls are TRBV27 and TRBJ2-3; D gene uncertain. V was shortened by 3 bases and J by 2 bases, with 6 bases between the two germline ends. Germline CDR1 MNHEY, CDR2 SMNVEV (reference sequence). The CDR3 runs to 13 residues. This CDR3 is CASSLGPTDTQYF. The DNA for the CDR3 is TGTGCCAGCAGTTTGGGCCCCACAGATACGCAGTATTTT.

This chain joins TRBV13 and TRBJ2-7, with unresolved D. In germline, CDR1 is PRHDT, CDR2 FYEKMQ (reference sequence). Trimming stripped 5 bases from V and 7 bases from J, with 21 bases between. This CDR3 comprises 15 residues. The CDR3 nucleotides read TGTGCCAGCAGCCCCCTAATGCGGCGGTCGGCGGAGCAGTACTTC. Translated: CASSPLMRRSAEQYF.

The chain recombines TRBV11-2 with TRBJ2-7, with a tentative D call TRBD1 (5 bases). V was pared by 5 bases and J by 13 bases, with 9 bases between. The CDR3 consists of 9 residues. The germline CDR1 and CDR2 sequences are SGHAT and FQNNGV. CDR3 loop: CASSRTGYF. In nucleotides, the CDR3 is TGTGCCAGCAGCCGAACAGGTTACTTC.

V gene TRBV21-1 combines with J gene TRBJ1-5; the D call of TRBD1 is as the table states it, not checked on the DNA. TRBV21-1 counts as a pseudogene. The CDR3 length is 18 residues. CDR3 coding DNA: TGTGCCAGCAGCAAAAGGGGTGACACCATTTATAGCAATCAGCCCCAGCATTTT. Its protein is CASSKRGDTIYSNQPQHF.

The V and J genes are TRBV5-8 and TRBJ1-2; possible D gene TRBD1, 6 bases. Trimming took 2 bases from V and 4 from J, leaving 12 bases between them. Per germline, CDR1 SGHTS and CDR2 YDEGEE. This CDR3 is built from 14 residues. The chain's CDR3 is CASSFYREFYGYTF. CDR3 bases: TGTGCCAGCAGCTTCTACAGGGAGTTCTATGGCTACACCTTC.